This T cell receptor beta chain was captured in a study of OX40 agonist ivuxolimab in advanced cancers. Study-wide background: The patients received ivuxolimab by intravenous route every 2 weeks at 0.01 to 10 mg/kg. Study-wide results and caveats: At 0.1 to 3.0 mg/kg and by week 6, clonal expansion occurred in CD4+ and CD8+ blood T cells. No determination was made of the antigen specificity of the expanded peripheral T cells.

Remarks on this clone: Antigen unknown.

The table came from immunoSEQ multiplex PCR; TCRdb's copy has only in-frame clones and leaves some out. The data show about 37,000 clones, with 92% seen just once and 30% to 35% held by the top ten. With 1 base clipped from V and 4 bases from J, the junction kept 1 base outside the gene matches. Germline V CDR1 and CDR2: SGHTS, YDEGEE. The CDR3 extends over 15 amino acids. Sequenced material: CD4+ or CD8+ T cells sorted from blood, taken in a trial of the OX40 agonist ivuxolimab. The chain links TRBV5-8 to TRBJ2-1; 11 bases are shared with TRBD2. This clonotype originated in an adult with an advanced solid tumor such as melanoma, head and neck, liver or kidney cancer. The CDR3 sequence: CASSLRLAGYNEQFF. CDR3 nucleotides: TGTGCCAGCAGCTTGAGACTAGCGGGATACAATGAGCAGTTCTTC.